Presented here are 10 T cell receptor beta chains from one specimen sequenced in a study of T cells after yellow fever vaccination. TCRdb used MiXCR to reprocess the 5' RACE reads, holding one entry per CDR3 protein. Counted here are some 160,000 distinct CDR3 sequences, approximately 9.9% occurring once; the ten biggest clones make up approximately 35%. The sample consisted of CD8+ T cells sorted from PBMCs, taken 45 days after the yellow fever booster vaccination. The receptors here all came from a man aged 18 to 29 who received the YFV17D yellow fever vaccine.

This clonotype was seen at least ten times. The V call is TRBV5-4, the J call TRBJ1-1; TRBD1 might be the D (6 bases). Germline V gene sequence: CDR1 SGHNT, CDR2 YYREEE (reference sequence). Trimming shortened V by 4 bases and J by 7 bases, and 11 bases separated the two germline ends. This CDR3 is built from 12 residues. The CDR3 coding sequence is TGTGCCAGCAGCCGGGGGCCGAATGAAGCTTTCTTT. This gives the protein CASSRGPNEAFF.

This clonotype was observed many times. V is TRBV11-1 and J is TRBJ2-1; D might be TRBD1 or TRBD2, each matching 5 bases. The V gene lost 1 base and the J gene lost 5 bases, with 9 bases spanning the gap. This CDR3 is built from 14 residues. Looked up from germline, CDR1 is SGHAT and CDR2 is FQDESV (reference sequence). As DNA, the CDR3 is TGTGCCAGCAGCTTAGGGGGGTTCCACAATGAGCAGTTCTTC. Its protein is CASSLGGFHNEQFF.

This clonotype has more than one count but fewer than ten. The chain couples TRBV5-1 to TRBJ2-7, with D tentatively TRBD2 (7 bases). Germline V gives CDR1 SGHRS, CDR2 YFSETQ. The CDR3 covers 14 residues. Deletions cut 4 bases from V and 5 bases from J, with 16 bases between. CDR3 bases: TGCGCCAGCAGCCTCGGGGGGCAGGGCCACGAGCAGTACTTC. Protein: CASSLGGQGHEQYF.

This clonotype turned up a few times. The rearrangement links TRBV24-1 to TRBJ1-5, with D maybe TRBD1 (6 bases). This CDR3 region has 17 residues. Germline loops: CDR1 KGHDR, CDR2 SFDVKD. V lost 4 bases to trimming and J lost 2 bases, with 17 bases between them. CDR3 sequence reads: CATSDSMDRFGNQPQHF. The CDR3 DNA is TGTGCCACCAGTGACTCGATGGACAGATTTGGCAATCAGCCCCAGCATTTT.

The J gene is TRBJ2-1, the V gene TRBV20-1; D is unresolved. The V gene lost 2 bases and the J gene lost 3 bases, with 8 bases spanning the gap. Germline values: CDR1 DFQATT, CDR2 SNEGSKA (reference sequence). The length of the CDR3 is 13 residues. The CDR3 reads CSARRRNYNEQFF. The CDR3 coding sequence is TGCAGTGCTAGACGACGGAACTACAATGAGCAGTTCTTC.

This sequence joins TRBV7-6 and TRBJ2-7, with TRBD1 matching 8 bases. V lost 0 bases to trimming and J lost 6 bases; unmatched junction nucleotides: 1. There are 13 residues in the CDR3. Germline loops: CDR1 SGHVS, CDR2 FNYEAQ. The CDR3 coding sequence is TGTGCCAGCAGCTTAGCGACAGGGGCCGAGCAGTACTTC. Protein product: CASSLATGAEQYF.

This clonotype was counted between two and nine times. The gene calls are TRBV7-8 and TRBJ2-3; 7 nucleotides match TRBD1. Germline V lookup: CDR1 SGHVS, CDR2 FQNEAQ. J was trimmed by 2 bases and V by 5 bases; bases with no gene match: 7. This CDR3 comprises 15 residues. This chain's CDR3 is CASSQSTGNTDTQYF. The CDR3 DNA follows: TGTGCCAGCAGCCAGTCGACAGGGAACACAGATACGCAGTATTTT.

A few counts support this clonotype. The CDR3 loop is CASSEFYRDSLNTGELFF. In DNA form, the CDR3 reads TGTGCCAGCAGTGAATTTTACCGGGACAGCTTGAACACCGGGGAGCTGTTTTTT. This chain joins TRBV25-1 and TRBJ2-2; 7 bases map to TRBD1. This CDR3 has 18 residues. Germline trimming cut 1 base from V and 1 base from J; bases unmatched to any gene: 9. Germline V gives CDR1 MGHDK, CDR2 SYGVNS.

This clonotype has a count of ten or more. This chain links TRBV7-8 with TRBJ1-6, with D perhaps matching TRBD1 (6 bases). This CDR3 is 16 amino acids long. The germline CDR1 and CDR2 sequences are SGHVS and FQNEAQ. The germline V and J ends were trimmed by 5 bases and 10 bases, with 21 bases remaining between them. CDR3 DNA sequence: TGTGCCAGCAGCCCCCCCCGGCAGGGGAATCTATCACCCCTCCACTTT. Its translation: CASSPPRQGNLSPLHF.

This clonotype appeared many times. The chain uses TRBV21-1 and TRBJ1-1. TRBV21-1 corresponds to a pseudogene. The CDR3 consists of 17 residues. CDR3 DNA: TGTGCCAGCAGCGCCCTTCGGAGGGGGTTCTCGAACACTGAAGCTTTCTTT. It is translated as CASSALRRGFSNTEAFF.